This T cell receptor (beta chain) was captured by sequencing in a study of blood T cell repertoires in COVID-19. Seattle's cohort entered during active infection and was followed longitudinally. This clone was picked up a small number of times. V lost 7 bases, J lost 4 bases, and 16 bases lay in between. There are 13 residues in the CDR3. CDR1 and CDR2 (germline): SQVTM, ANQGSEA. Clones were read by immunoSEQ multiplex PCR, and TCRdb kept only the in-frame ones, dropping some. The sample consists of about 440,000 clones, about 91% of them appearing once. The source is a woman aged 50 to 60 with COVID-19, enrolled during active disease. The material sequenced was peripheral blood. This chain uses TRBV29-1 with TRBJ1-1, with D hard to call. In DNA form, the CDR3 reads TGCAGCGCCCAAGTCGGAGTTGGCACTGAAGCTTTCTTT. This codes for CSAQVGVGTEAFF.